One sample yielded the 21 T cell receptor beta chains listed below, sequenced in a study of blood T cell repertoires in COVID-19. TCRdb keeps only in-frame clones here, not all; method: immunoSEQ multiplex PCR. The top ten clones hold 2% to 2.5% of a sample with around 140,000 clones, approximately 87% of them seen once. Sample: peripheral blood. Source of these receptors: a man between 65 and 85 years old with active COVID-19.

The chain recombines TRBV5-4 with TRBJ2-5; D perhaps matches TRBD2 (5 bases). The V and J ends lost 5 bases and 1 base respectively, with 12 bases between them. The CDR3 runs 14 residues. CDR1 and CDR2 from the germline V gene are SGHNT and YYREEE (reference sequence). Here the CDR3 DNA reads TGTGCCAGCAGTGAAAGCGGAGCCCAAGAGACCCAGTACTTC. Its translation: CASSESGAQETQYF.

The chain couples TRBV6-2 or TRBV6-3 to TRBJ2-3; 10 bases are a match to TRBD2. V was pared by 6 bases and J by 2 bases, with 8 bases of the junction left unmatched. The CDR3 runs to 16 residues. Looked up from germline, CDR1 is MNHEY and CDR2 is SVGEGT. The CDR3 spells CASSSLLAGYTDTQYF. The CDR3 DNA sequence: TGTGCCAGCAGCTCACTACTAGCGGGGTACACAGATACGCAGTATTTT.

The chain joins TRBV18 to TRBJ2-1; maybe TRBD2 (6 bases). V shed 8 bases and J shed 7 bases, with 15 bases lying between them. This CDR3 contains 13 residues. Germline CDR1 KGHSH, CDR2 LQKENI. The CDR3 sequence: CASTRDLGNEQFF. In DNA form, the CDR3 reads TGTGCCAGCACGCGGGACTTAGGGAATGAGCAGTTCTTC.

V and J are TRBV7-2 and TRBJ1-3; 7 nucleotides match TRBD1. The CDR3 is 17 amino acids. V was pared by 1 base and J by 0 bases, with 6 bases of the junction left unmatched. The germline gives CDR1 SGHTA, CDR2 FQGNSA. This CDR3 is CASSLGRTGASGNTIYF. The DNA of the CDR3 is TGTGCCAGCAGCTTAGGAAGGACAGGCGCCTCTGGAAACACCATATATTTT.

The rearrangement uses TRBV4-1 and TRBJ2-7; TRBD2 might be the D (6 bases). Germline V lookup: CDR1 MGHRA, CDR2 YSYEKL. Trimming shortened V by 5 bases and J by 1 base, and 15 bases separated the two germline ends. This CDR3 spans 15 amino acids. The CDR3 is CASSEVPLASYEQYF. In DNA, the CDR3 is TGCGCCAGCAGCGAAGTCCCGCTAGCGTCCTACGAGCAGTACTTC.

This clone has only a few counts. The rearrangement joins TRBV6-2 or TRBV6-3 to TRBJ1-2; no clear D gene. This CDR3 region has 15 residues. Germline-derived CDR1 and CDR2 are MNHEY and SVGEGT. V dropped 2 bases and J dropped 7 bases, with 17 bases sitting between them. The CDR3 loop is CASSYTGLGIPGYTF. DNA of the CDR3: TGTGCCAGCAGTTACACCGGTCTCGGGATTCCTGGCTACACCTTC.

V and J are TRBV7-3 and TRBJ2-1, with a possible D match to TRBD2 (5 bases). Trimming left V 1 base short and J 0 bases short, with 7 bases between. Germline V CDR1 and CDR2: SGHTA, FQGTGA. The CDR3 spans 15 residues. CDR3 DNA: TGTGCCAGCAGCTTAAGCGGGTCCTCCTACAATGAGCAGTTCTTC. Residues: CASSLSGSSYNEQFF.

The V call is TRBV5-5, the J call TRBJ1-1, with D possibly TRBD1 on 5 matching bases. V was trimmed by 1 base and J by 4 bases, leaving 8 bases between them. The CDR3 runs 13 residues. Germline values: CDR1 SGHKS, CDR2 YYEKEE (reference sequence). CDR3 amino acids: CASSLLGGTEAFF. The CDR3 region has the DNA TGTGCCAGCAGCTTGTTGGGGGGCACTGAAGCTTTCTTT. Filled out from reference TRBV5-5 and TRBJ1-1, the complete variable domain reads DAGVTQSPTHLIKTRGQQVTLRCSPISGHKSVSWYQQVLGQGPQFIFQYYEKEERGRGNFPDRFSARQFPNYSSELNVNALLLGDSALYLCASSLLGGTEAFFGQGTRLTVV.

V and J are TRBV19 and TRBJ1-1; TRBD1 matches 7 bases. The CDR3 totals 15 residues. J lost 3 bases, V lost 5 bases, and 9 bases had no gene match. Germline CDR1 and CDR2: LNHDA and SQIVND (reference sequence). The CDR3 spells CASSSRQGEHTEAFF. CDR3 bases: TGTGCCAGTAGTTCGCGACAGGGAGAGCACACTGAAGCTTTCTTT.

CDR3 amino acids: CASSLRGFPEAFF. The CDR3 DNA reads as TGTGCCAGCAGTTTGAGGGGGTTCCCTGAAGCTTTCTTT. The chain uses TRBV12-3 or TRBV12-4 and TRBJ1-1; possible D gene TRBD1, 6 bases. V was shortened by 3 bases and J by 6 bases, with 11 bases between the two germline ends. This CDR3 has 13 amino acids.

The sample holds a few counts of this clone. This chain links TRBV5-4 with TRBJ2-7; D remains unclear. Germline V gene lookup returns CDR1 SGHNT and CDR2 YYREEE (reference sequence). Trimming stripped 1 base from V and 2 bases from J, with 10 bases between. This CDR3 has 14 amino acids. The DNA of the CDR3 is TGTGCCAGCAGCTTGTCCATCACAGCCTACGAGCAGTACTTC. This gives the protein CASSLSITAYEQYF.

The V gene is TRBV4-3, the J gene TRBJ2-3, with D perhaps TRBD2 (5 bases). With 1 base removed from V and 0 bases from J, the gap between germline ends came to 8 bases. This CDR3 has 15 residues. Germline V gives CDR1 LGHNA, CDR2 YSLEER. The CDR3, as DNA: TGCGCCAGCAGCCAAGGGGCGGGTAGCACAGATACGCAGTATTTT. Translated: CASSQGAGSTDTQYF.

The chain links TRBV7-3 to TRBJ2-1; D perhaps matches TRBD2 (5 bases). There are 11 residues in the CDR3. The V end was cut by 6 bases, the J end by 7 bases, with 7 bases between. Germline values: CDR1 SGHTA, CDR2 FQGTGA. CDR3 sequence: CASSRGNEQFF. Written as DNA, the CDR3 is TGTGCCAGCAGTCGGGGTAATGAGCAGTTCTTC.

V gene TRBV5-6 combines with J gene TRBJ2-2; maybe TRBD2 (6 bases). CDR3 length: 16 amino acids. Germline V gene sequence: CDR1 SGHDT, CDR2 YYEEEE. V was clipped by 2 bases and J by 3 bases, with 14 bases between them. The CDR3 is CASSFAGRRDTGELFF. The CDR3 coding sequence is TGTGCCAGCAGCTTTGCCGGGAGAAGGGACACCGGGGAGCTGTTTTTT.

The sample holds one count of this clone. The V gene is TRBV7-9, the J gene TRBJ2-2, with TRBD1 matching over 8 bases. Germline CDR1 SEHNR, CDR2 FQNEAQ (reference sequence). J gave up 5 bases and V 3 bases, and 5 bases lay outside the gene matches. The CDR3 length is 15 residues. CDR3 loop: CASSLDRVGTGELFF. In DNA form, the CDR3 reads TGTGCCAGCAGCTTGGACAGGGTTGGAACCGGGGAGCTGTTTTTT.

This chain uses TRBV19 with TRBJ2-1, with 14 bases fitting TRBD2. The ends lost 10 bases at V and 0 bases at J; junction bases unmatched: 2. There are 15 residues in the CDR3. Germline CDR1 LNHDA, CDR2 SQIVND (reference sequence). CDR3 sequence (DNA): TGTGCCACCGGGACTAGCGGGAGCTCCTACAATGAGCAGTTCTTC. It yields the protein CATGTSGSSYNEQFF.

There are a few counts of this clone. The chain employs TRBV28 and TRBJ1-1; no reliable D call. The V gene lost 6 bases and the J gene lost 7 bases, with 12 bases spanning the gap. This CDR3 spans 12 amino acids. Germline V gene sequence: CDR1 MDHEN, CDR2 SYDVKM. The CDR3 DNA reads TGTGCCAGCAGACTGTGGGCCCATGAAGCTTTCTTT. It yields the protein CASRLWAHEAFF.

V gene TRBV5-6 combines with J gene TRBJ2-7; 12 bases line up with TRBD2. CDR1 and CDR2 (germline): SGHDT, YYEEEE. V trimming: 0 bases; J trimming: 7 bases; junction bases outside the gene matches: 8. The length of the CDR3 is 16 residues. CDR3 nucleotides: TGTGCCAGCAGCTTGGTGGCTAGCGGGAGGGCCTTAGAGCAGTACTTC. Protein: CASSLVASGRALEQYF.

The rearrangement joins TRBV3-1 (or the pseudogene TRBV3-2) to TRBJ2-2; 14 nucleotides line up with TRBD2. Germline CDR1 is LGHDT and CDR2 is YNNKEL (reference sequence). The CDR3 runs to 15 residues. Trimming removed 6 bases from V and 6 bases from J; junction bases left unmatched: 3. CDR3 nucleotides: TGTGCCAGCAGTCGACTAGCGGGAGGGGCCGGGGAGCTGTTTTTT. Its translation is CASSRLAGGAGELFF.

The chain has TRBV9 and TRBJ2-6, with TRBD2 matching over 7 bases. This CDR3 has 17 amino acids. With V trimmed by 0 bases and J by 4 bases, 7 bases remained unmatched. Germline CDR1 SGDLS, CDR2 YYNGEE. CDR3 sequence: CASSVASGALGANVLTF. Here the CDR3 DNA reads TGTGCCAGCAGCGTAGCTAGCGGAGCCTTGGGGGCCAACGTCCTGACTTTC.

The rearrangement joins TRBV5-6 to TRBJ2-7, with 8 nucleotides matching TRBD2. The CDR3 is 16 amino acids. Unmatched junction bases numbered 10, after V lost 4 bases and J lost 1 base. The V gene's germline CDR1 is SGHDT and CDR2 YYEEEE. The CDR3 DNA is TGTGCCAGCAGCACCTTAGCGGGGAGGGGATCCTACGAGCAGTACTTC. This sequence encodes CASSTLAGRGSYEQYF.